This is a list of T cell receptor beta chains from one sample in a study of cytomegalovirus exposure and HLA in healthy donors. Produced via immunoSEQ multiplex PCR; TCRdb's table is partial and in-frame only. With around 70,000 clones in the sample, the ten largest clones hold approximately 1.8%. The sequenced sample consisted of PBMCs. These TCRs come from a woman in her thirties in good health and CMV-seronegative. Both conserved end residues are part of each CDR3. A D gene is named only where the DNA matches it firmly.

CDR3 protein	CDR3 DNA	V gene	J gene	D gene
CASRGLAGGDSYEQYF	TGTGCCAGCAGGGGACTAGCGGGAGGGGACTCCTACGAGCAGTACTTC	TRBV28	TRBJ2-7	TRBD2
CASSHDRARNQHQHF	TGTGCCAGCAGTCACGACAGGGCACGCAATCAGCACCAGCATTTT	TRBV6-5	TRBJ1-5	TRBD1
CASSSGTSGGNEQFF	TGTGCCAGCAGTTCCGGGACTAGCGGGGGGAATGAGCAGTTCTTC	TRBV7-9	TRBJ2-1	TRBD2
CASTPRGGQETQYF	TGCGCCAGCACCCCGCGGGGGGGCCAAGAGACCCAGTACTTC	TRBV5-1	TRBJ2-5	TRBD2
CAASGQSSYEQYF	TGTGCCGCCTCGGGACAGAGCTCCTACGAGCAGTACTTC	TRBV6-6	TRBJ2-7	TRBD1
CASSYSGAGRASEQFF	TGTGCCAGCAGTTACTCCGGAGCGGGACGGGCTAGTGAGCAGTTCTTC	TRBV6-5	TRBJ2-1	TRBD2
CASSGESLNQPQHF	TGTGCCAGCTCAGGGGAGTCCCTCAATCAGCCCCAGCATTTT	TRBV18	TRBJ1-5	.
CASSRTSGASYEQYF	TGCGCCAGCAGCCGGACTAGCGGGGCCTCCTACGAGCAGTACTTC	TRBV4-3	TRBJ2-7	TRBD2
CASSLGGQHQHF	TGTGCCAGCAGCTTAGGTGGGCAGCACCAGCATTTT	TRBV7-2	TRBJ1-5	.
CASSLSPTSGAPYEQYF	TGTGCCAGCAGTTTATCCCCGACTAGCGGGGCCCCCTACGAGCAGTACTTC	TRBV28	TRBJ2-7	TRBD2
CASSPGTDNQPQHF	TGTGCCAGCTCCCCCGGGACAGATAATCAGCCCCAGCATTTT	TRBV18	TRBJ1-5	TRBD1
CASSQERTATDTQYF	TGTGCCAGCAGCCAAGAACGGACAGCCACAGATACGCAGTATTTT	TRBV4-2	TRBJ2-3	.
CASSLLRASHEQYF	TGTGCCAGCAGCTTGTTGCGGGCTAGCCACGAGCAGTACTTC	TRBV5-6	TRBJ2-7	.
CASQGPAYGYTF	TGTGCCAGCCAGGGGCCTGCCTATGGCTACACCTTC	TRBV25-1	TRBJ1-2	.
CASSQATGGGETQYF	TGCGCCAGCAGCCAAGCAACAGGGGGAGGGGAGACCCAGTACTTC	TRBV4-3	TRBJ2-5	.
CASSQGSGNSYEQYF	TGTGCCAGCAGCCAAGGAAGCGGCAACTCCTACGAGCAGTACTTC	TRBV4-2	TRBJ2-7	.
CATSRGSGTGANYGYTF	TGTGCCACCAGCAGGGGGTCGGGGACAGGGGCTAACTATGGCTACACCTTC	TRBV15	TRBJ1-2	TRBD1
CASISGESYEQYF	TGTGCCAGCATAAGCGGGGAATCCTACGAGCAGTACTTC	TRBV28	TRBJ2-7	TRBD2
CASSSGGGGEETQYF	TGTGCCAGCAGTTCCGGGGGGGGAGGGGAAGAGACCCAGTACTTC	TRBV28	TRBJ2-5	TRBD2
CAGSVASGSTDTQYF	TGTGCCGGGAGTGTCGCGAGCGGAAGCACAGATACGCAGTATTTT	TRBV30	TRBJ2-3	.
CASSRGLAGGSYNEQFF	TGTGCCAGCTCACGAGGACTAGCGGGGGGTTCCTACAATGAGCAGTTCTTC	TRBV18	TRBJ2-1	TRBD2
CASSYGLTKNIQYF	TGTGCCAGCAGTTATGGACTAACCAAAAACATTCAGTACTTC	TRBV6-5	TRBJ2-4	.
CASSFAGDTQYF	TGTGCCAGCAGCTTTGCAGGGGATACGCAGTATTTT	TRBV7-2	TRBJ2-3	.
CSVGDRVSGNTIYF	TGCAGCGTGGGGGACAGGGTCTCTGGAAACACCATATATTTT	TRBV29-1	TRBJ1-3	TRBD1
CASSRGQSTDTQYF	TGTGCCAGCAGTCGGGGACAGAGCACAGATACGCAGTATTTT	TRBV6-5	TRBJ2-3	TRBD1
CASSRTGEAYEQYF	TGTGCCAGCAGCCGGACAGGGGAAGCCTACGAGCAGTACTTC	TRBV14	TRBJ2-7	TRBD1
CASSLLTGARGYTF	TGTGCCAGCAGCTTGCTGACAGGGGCACGGGGCTACACCTTC	TRBV7-9	TRBJ1-2	TRBD1
CSARSHYEQYF	TGCAGTGCTAGATCCCACTACGAGCAGTACTTC	TRBV20-1	TRBJ2-7	.
CASSPRTGLNEKLFF	TGTGCCAGCAGTCCCCGGACAGGGCTAAATGAAAAACTGTTTTTT	TRBV6-5	TRBJ1-4	TRBD1
CASSYLREFEAFF	TGTGCCAGCAGTTACTTGAGGGAATTTGAAGCTTTCTTT	TRBV6-6	TRBJ1-1	.
CASSLTGAPTNTEAFF	TGTGCCAGCAGCTTGACAGGGGCGCCGACGAACACTGAAGCTTTCTTT	TRBV28	TRBJ1-1	TRBD1
CASSPFLTGNEQFF	TGTGCCAGCAGTCCGTTCCTTACAGGGAATGAGCAGTTCTTC	TRBV6-5	TRBJ2-1	.